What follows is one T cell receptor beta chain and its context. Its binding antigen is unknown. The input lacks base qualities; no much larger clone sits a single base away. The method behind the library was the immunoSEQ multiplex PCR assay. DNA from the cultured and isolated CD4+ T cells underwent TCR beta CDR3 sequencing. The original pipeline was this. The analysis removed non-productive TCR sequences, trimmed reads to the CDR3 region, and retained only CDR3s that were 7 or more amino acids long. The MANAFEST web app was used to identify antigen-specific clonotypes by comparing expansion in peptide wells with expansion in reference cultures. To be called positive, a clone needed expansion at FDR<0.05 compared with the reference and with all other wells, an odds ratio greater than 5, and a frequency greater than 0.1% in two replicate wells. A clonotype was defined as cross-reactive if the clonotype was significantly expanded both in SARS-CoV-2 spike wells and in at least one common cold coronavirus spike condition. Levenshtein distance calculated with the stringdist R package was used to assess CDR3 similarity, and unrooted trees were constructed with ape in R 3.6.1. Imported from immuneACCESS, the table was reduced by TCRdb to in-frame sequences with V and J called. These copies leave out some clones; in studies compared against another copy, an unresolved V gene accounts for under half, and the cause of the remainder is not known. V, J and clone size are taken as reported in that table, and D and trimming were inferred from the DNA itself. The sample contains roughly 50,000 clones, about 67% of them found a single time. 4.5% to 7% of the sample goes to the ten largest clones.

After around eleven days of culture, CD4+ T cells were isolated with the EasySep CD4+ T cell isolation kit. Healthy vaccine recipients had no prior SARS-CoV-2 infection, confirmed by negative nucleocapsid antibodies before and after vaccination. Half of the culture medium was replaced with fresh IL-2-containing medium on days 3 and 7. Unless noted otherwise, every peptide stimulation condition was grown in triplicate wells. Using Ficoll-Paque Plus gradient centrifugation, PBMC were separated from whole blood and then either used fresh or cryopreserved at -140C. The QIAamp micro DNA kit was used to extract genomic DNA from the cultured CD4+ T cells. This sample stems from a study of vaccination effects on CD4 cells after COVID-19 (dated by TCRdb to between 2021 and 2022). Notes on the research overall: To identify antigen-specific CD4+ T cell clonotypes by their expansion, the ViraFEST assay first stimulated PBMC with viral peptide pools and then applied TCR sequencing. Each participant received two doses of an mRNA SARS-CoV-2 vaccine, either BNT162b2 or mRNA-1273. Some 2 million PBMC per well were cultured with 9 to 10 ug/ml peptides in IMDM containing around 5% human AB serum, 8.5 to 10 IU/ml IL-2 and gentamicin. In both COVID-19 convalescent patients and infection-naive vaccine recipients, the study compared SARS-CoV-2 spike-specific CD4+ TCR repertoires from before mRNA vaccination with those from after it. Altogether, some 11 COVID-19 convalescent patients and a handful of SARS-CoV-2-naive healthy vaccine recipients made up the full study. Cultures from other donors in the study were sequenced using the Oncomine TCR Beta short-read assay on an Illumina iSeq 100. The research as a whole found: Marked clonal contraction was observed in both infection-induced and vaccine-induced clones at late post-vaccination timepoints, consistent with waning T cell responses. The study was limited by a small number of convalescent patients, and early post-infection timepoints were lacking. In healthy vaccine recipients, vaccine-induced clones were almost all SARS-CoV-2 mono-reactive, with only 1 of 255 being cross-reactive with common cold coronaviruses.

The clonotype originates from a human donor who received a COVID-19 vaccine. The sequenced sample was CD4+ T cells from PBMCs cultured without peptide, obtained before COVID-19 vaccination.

CDR3 protein: CASSGHIDPTYEQYF. The sequenced DNA is TGTGCCAGCAGCGGCCACATTGACCCCACCTACGAGCAGTACTTC. This sequence uses TRBV9 and TRBJ2-7, with no D gene named confidently. Including cysteine and phenylalanine, the CDR3 has 15 amino acids. The kept DNA is CDR3 alone, 45 bases in frame from the first base. CDR1 SGDLS and CDR2 YYNGEE are derived from the germline V gene. The V end loses 3 bases and the J end loses 2 bases, and a stretch of 15 bases separates them.